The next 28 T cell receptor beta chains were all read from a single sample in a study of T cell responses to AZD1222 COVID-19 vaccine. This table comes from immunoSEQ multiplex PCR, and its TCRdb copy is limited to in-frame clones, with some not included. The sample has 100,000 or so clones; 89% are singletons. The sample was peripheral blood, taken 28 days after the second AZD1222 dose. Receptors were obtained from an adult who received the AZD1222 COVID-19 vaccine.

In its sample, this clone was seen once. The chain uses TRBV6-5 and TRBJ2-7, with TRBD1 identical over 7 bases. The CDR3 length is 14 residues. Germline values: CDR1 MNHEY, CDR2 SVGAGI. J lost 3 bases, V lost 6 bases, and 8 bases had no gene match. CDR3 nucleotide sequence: TGTGCCAGCAGAAAGGACAGGACCCGCTACGAGCAGTACTTC. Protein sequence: CASRKDRTRYEQYF.

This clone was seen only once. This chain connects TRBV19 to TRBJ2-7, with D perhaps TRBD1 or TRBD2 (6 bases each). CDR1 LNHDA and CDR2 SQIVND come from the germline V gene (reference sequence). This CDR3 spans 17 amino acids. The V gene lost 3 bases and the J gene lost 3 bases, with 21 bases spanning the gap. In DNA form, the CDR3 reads TGTGCCAGTAGTATTATTCGTGGGGGGCGAGGGTACTACGAGCAGTACTTC. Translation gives CASSIIRGGRGYYEQYF.

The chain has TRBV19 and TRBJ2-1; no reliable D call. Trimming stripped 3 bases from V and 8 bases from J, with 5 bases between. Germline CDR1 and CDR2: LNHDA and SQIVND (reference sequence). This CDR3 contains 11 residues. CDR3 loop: CASSIVHEQFF. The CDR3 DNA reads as TGTGCCAGTAGTATCGTTCATGAGCAGTTCTTC.

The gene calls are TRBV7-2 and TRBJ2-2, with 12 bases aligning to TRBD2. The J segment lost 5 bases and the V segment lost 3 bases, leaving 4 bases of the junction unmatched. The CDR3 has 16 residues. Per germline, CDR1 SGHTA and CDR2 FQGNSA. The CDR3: CASSLTSGSGTGELFF. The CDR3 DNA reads TGTGCCAGCAGCTTGACTAGCGGGAGTGGTACCGGGGAGCTGTTTTTT.

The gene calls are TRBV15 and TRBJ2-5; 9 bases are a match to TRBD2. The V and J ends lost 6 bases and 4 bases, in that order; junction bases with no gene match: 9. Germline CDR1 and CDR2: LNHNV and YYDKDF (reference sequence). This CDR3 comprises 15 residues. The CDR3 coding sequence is TGTGCCACCAGAATCCCGGGACTAGCAGGAGAGACCCAGTACTTC. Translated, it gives CATRIPGLAGETQYF.

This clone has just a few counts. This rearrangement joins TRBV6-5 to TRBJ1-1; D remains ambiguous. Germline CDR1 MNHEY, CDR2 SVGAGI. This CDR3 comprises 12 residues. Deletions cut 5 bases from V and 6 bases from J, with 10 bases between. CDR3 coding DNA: TGTGCCAGCAGTACTTCCCCTCCTGAAGCTTTCTTT. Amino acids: CASSTSPPEAFF.

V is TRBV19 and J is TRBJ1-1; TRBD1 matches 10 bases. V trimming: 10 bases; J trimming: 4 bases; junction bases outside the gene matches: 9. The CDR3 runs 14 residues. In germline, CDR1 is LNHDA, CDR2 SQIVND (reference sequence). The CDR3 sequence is CATSTGGGSTEAFF. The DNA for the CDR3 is TGTGCCACTTCGACAGGGGGCGGCTCCACTGAAGCTTTCTTT.

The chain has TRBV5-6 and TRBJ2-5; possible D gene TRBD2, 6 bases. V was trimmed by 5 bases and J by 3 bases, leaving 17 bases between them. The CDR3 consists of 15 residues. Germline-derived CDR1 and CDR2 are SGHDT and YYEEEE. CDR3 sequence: CASSFTRESEETQYF. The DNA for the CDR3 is TGTGCCAGCAGTTTTACTCGGGAGTCGGAAGAGACCCAGTACTTC.

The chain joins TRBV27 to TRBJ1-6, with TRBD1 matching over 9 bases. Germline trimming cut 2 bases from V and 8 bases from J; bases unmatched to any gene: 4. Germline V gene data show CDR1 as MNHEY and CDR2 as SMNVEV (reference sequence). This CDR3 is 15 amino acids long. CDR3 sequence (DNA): TGTGCCAGCAGTTTAAAGACAGGGGGTGATTCACCCCTCCACTTT. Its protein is CASSLKTGGDSPLHF.

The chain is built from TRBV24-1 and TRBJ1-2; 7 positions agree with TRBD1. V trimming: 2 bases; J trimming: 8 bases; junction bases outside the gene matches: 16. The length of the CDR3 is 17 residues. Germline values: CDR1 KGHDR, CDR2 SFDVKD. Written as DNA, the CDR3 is TGTGCCACCAGTGATTCCGGGACAGCTCACTTCTGGGGCGGCTACACCTTC. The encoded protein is CATSDSGTAHFWGGYTF.

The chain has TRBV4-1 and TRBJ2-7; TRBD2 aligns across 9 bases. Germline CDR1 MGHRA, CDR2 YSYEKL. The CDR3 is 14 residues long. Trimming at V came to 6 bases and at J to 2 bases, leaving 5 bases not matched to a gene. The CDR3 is CASSETSGPYEQYF. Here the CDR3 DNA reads TGCGCCAGCAGTGAGACTAGCGGCCCCTACGAGCAGTACTTC.

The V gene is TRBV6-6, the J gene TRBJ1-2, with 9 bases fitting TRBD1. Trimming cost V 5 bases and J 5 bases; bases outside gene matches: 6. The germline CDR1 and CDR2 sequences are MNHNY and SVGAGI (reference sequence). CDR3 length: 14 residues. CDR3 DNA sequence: TGTGCCAGCAGTATTAGACAGGGGGAATATGGCTACACCTTC. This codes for CASSIRQGEYGYTF.

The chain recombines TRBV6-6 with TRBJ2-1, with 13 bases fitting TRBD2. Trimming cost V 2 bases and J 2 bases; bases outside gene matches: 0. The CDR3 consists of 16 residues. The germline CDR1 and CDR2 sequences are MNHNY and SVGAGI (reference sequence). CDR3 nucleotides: TGTGCCAGCAGTTACGGACTAGCGGGAGCCTACAATGAGCAGTTCTTC. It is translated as CASSYGLAGAYNEQFF.

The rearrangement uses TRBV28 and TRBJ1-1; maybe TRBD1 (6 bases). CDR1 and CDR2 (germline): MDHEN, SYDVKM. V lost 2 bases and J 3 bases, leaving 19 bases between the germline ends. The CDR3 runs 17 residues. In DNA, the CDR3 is TGTGCCAGCAGTTTACGGGGGGCGGGTTTGCGGGACACTGAAGCTTTCTTT. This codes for CASSLRGAGLRDTEAFF.

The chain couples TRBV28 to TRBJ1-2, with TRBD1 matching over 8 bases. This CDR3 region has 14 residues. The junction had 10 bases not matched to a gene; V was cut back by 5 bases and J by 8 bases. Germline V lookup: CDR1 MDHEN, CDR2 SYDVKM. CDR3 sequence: CASSPGGAGRGYTF. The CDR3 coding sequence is TGTGCCAGCAGTCCAGGGGGCGCGGGACGCGGCTACACCTTC.

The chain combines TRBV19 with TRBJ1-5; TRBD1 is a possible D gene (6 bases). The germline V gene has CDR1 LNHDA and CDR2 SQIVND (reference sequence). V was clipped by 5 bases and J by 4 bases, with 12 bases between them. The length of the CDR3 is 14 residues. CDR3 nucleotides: TGTGCCAGTAGTTGGACAGAGGGTAATCAGCCCCAGCATTTT. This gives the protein CASSWTEGNQPQHF.

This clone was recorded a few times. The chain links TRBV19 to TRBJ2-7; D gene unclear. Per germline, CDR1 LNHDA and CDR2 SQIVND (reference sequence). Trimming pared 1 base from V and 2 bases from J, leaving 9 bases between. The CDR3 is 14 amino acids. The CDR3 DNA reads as TGTGCCAGTAGTATAGGAACAGATACCTACGAGCAGTACTTC. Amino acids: CASSIGTDTYEQYF.

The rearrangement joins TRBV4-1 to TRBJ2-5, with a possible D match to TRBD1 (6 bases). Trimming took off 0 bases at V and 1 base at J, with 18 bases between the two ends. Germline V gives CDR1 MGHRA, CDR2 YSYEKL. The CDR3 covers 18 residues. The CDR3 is CASSQEGGGGRFQETQYF. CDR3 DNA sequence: TGCGCCAGCAGCCAAGAAGGGGGTGGCGGAAGATTCCAAGAGACCCAGTACTTC.

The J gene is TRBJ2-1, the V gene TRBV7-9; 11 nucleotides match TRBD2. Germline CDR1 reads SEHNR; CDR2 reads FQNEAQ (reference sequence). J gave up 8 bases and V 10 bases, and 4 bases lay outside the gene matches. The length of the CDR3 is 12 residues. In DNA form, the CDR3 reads TGTGCCACCTCGACTAGCGGGGATGAGCAGTTCTTC. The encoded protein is CATSTSGDEQFF. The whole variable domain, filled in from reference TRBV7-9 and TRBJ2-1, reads DTGVSQNPRHKITKRGQNVTFRCDPISEHNRLYWYRQTLGQGPEFLTYFQNEAQLEKSRLLSDRFSAERPKGSFSTLEIQRTEQGDSAMYLCATSTSGDEQFFGPGTRLTVL.

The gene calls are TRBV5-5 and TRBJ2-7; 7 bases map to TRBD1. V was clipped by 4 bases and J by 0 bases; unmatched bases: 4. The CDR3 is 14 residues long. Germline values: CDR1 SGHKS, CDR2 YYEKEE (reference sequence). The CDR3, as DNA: TGTGCCAGCAGCCAGGGACAGTTCTCCTACGAGCAGTACTTC. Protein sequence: CASSQGQFSYEQYF.

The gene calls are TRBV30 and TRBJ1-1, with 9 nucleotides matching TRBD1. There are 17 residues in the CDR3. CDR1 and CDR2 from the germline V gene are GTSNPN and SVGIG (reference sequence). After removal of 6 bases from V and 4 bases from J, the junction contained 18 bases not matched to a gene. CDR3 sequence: CACLTKPPGQGRTEAFF. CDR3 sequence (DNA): TGTGCCTGCCTAACTAAACCTCCGGGACAGGGACGCACTGAAGCTTTCTTT.

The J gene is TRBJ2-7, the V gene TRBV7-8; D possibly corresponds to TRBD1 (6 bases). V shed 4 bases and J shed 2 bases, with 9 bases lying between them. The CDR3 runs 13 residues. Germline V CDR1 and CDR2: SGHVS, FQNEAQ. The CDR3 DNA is TGTGCCAGCAGCTACGGACAGACCTACGAGCAGTACTTC. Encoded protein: CASSYGQTYEQYF.

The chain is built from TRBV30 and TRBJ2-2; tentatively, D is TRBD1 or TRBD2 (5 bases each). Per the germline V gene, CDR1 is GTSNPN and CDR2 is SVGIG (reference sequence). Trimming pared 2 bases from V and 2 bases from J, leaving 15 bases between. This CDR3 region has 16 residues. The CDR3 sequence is CAWSRDLSPNTGELFF. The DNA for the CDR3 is TGTGCCTGGAGTAGGGACCTCAGTCCAAACACCGGGGAGCTGTTTTTT.

CDR3 in DNA: TGTGCCAGCAGTTACCCCTCTGACAGGTACTCCTACGAGCAGTACTTC. This codes for CASSYPSDRYSYEQYF. V and J are TRBV6-5 and TRBJ2-7; TRBD1 is a possible D gene (6 bases). The CDR3 sequence is 16 residues long. Germline loops: CDR1 MNHEY, CDR2 SVGAGI. V lost 2 bases, J lost 0 bases, and 14 bases lay in between.

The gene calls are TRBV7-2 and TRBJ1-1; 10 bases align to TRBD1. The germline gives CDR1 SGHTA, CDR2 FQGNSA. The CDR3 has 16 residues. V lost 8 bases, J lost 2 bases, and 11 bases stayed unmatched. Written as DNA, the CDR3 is TGTGCCAGCGGGGACAGGGGAGGGTCGGTAAACACTGAAGCTTTCTTT. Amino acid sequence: CASGDRGGSVNTEAFF.

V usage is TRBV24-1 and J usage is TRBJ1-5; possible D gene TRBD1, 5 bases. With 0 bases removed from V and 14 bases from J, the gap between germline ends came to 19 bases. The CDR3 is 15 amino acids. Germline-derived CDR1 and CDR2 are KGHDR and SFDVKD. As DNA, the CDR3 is TGTGCCACCAGTGATTTGAGACAGATACCTGATGCAAAGCATTTT. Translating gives CATSDLRQIPDAKHF.

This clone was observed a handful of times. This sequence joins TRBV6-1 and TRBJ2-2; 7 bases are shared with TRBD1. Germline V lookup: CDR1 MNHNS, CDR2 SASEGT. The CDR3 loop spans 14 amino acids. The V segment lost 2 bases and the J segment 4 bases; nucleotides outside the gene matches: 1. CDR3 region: CASSETGATGELFF. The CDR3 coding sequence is TGTGCCAGCAGTGAAACAGGGGCCACCGGGGAGCTGTTTTTT.

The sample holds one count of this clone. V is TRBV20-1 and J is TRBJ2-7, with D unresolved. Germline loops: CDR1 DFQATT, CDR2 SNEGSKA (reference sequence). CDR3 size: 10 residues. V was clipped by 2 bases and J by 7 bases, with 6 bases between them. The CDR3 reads CSARRWEQYF. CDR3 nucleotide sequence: TGCAGTGCTAGACGCTGGGAGCAGTACTTC.